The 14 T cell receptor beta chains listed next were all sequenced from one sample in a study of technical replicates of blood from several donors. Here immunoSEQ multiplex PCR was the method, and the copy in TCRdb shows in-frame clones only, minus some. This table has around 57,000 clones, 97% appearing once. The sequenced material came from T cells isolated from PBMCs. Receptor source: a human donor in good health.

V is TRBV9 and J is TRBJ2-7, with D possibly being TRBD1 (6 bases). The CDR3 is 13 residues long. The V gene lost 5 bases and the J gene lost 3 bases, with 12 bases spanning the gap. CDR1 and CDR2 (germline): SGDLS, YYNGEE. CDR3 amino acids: CASRRQENYEQYF. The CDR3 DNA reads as TGTGCCAGCAGAAGACAGGAGAACTACGAGCAGTACTTC.

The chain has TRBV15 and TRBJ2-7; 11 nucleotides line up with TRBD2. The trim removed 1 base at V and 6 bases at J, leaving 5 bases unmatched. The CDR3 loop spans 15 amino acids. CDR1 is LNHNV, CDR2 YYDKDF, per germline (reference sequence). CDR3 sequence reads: CATSRGTSGLFEQYF. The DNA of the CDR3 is TGTGCCACCAGCAGAGGGACTAGCGGGTTGTTCGAGCAGTACTTC.

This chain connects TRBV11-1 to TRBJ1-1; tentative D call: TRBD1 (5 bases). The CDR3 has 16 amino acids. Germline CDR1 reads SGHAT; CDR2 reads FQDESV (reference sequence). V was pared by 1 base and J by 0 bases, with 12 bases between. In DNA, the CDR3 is TGTGCCAGCAGCTTAGGCAGGGTCCTAGTGAACACTGAAGCTTTCTTT. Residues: CASSLGRVLVNTEAFF.

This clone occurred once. DNA for the CDR3: TGTGCCAGCAGCTTATCTGCGTGGGGACATACCTACGAGCAGTACTTC. It codes for CASSLSAWGHTYEQYF. V usage is TRBV7-6 and J usage is TRBJ2-7; D is perhaps TRBD1 (6 bases). The CDR3 contains 16 residues. Trimming stripped 2 bases from V and 2 bases from J, with 16 bases between. From germline, CDR1 is SGHVS and CDR2 FNYEAQ.

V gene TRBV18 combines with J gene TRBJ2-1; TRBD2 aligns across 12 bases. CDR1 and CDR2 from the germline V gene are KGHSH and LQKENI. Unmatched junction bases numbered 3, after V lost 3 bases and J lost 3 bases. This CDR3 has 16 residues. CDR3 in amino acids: CASSPTSGRVYNEQFF. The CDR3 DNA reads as TGTGCCAGCTCACCGACTAGCGGGAGAGTCTACAATGAGCAGTTCTTC.

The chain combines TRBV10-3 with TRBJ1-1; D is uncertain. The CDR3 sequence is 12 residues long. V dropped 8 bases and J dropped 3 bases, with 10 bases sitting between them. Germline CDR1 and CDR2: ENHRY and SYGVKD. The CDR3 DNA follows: TGTGCCATCTTGGATCGGGACACTGAAGCTTTCTTT. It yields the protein CAILDRDTEAFF.

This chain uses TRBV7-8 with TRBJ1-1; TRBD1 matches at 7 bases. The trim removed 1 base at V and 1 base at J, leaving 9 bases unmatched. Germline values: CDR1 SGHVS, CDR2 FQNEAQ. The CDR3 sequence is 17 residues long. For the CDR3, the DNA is TGTGCCAGCAGCTTAGGGCGGAGGGGACAGAAGAACACTGAAGCTTTCTTT. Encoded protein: CASSLGRRGQKNTEAFF.

CDR3 region: CASHDLGDGTYEQYF. CDR3 DNA: TGTGCCAGCCACGACTTGGGAGATGGGACCTACGAGCAGTACTTC. V gene TRBV2 combines with J gene TRBJ2-7, with D possibly matching TRBD2 (5 bases). The CDR3 has 15 residues. Germline lookup yields CDR1 SNHLY and CDR2 FYNNEI. The V end was cut by 8 bases, the J end by 2 bases, with 19 bases between.

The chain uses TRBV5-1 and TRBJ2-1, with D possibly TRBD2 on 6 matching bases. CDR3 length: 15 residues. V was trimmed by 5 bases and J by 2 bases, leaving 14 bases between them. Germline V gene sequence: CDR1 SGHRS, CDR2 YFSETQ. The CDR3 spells CASRVPGLTYNEQFF. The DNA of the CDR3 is TGCGCCAGCAGAGTACCGGGACTCACCTACAATGAGCAGTTCTTC.

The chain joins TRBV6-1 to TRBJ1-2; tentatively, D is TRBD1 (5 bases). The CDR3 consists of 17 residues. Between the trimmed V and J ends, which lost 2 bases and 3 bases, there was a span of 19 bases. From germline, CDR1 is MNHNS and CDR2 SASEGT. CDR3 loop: CASSELRVPSTYYGYTF. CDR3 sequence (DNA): TGTGCCAGCAGTGAACTCAGGGTCCCTTCAACTTACTATGGCTACACCTTC.

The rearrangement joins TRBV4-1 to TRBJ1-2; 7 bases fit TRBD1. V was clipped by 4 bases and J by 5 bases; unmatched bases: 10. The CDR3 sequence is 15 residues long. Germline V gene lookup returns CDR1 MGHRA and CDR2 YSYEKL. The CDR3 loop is CASSPKGSGGYGYTF. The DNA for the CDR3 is TGCGCCAGCAGCCCGAAAGGCTCAGGGGGTTATGGCTACACCTTC.

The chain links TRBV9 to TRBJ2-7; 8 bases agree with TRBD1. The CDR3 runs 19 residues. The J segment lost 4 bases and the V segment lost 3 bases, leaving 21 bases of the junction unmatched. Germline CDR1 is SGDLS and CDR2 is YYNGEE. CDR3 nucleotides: TGTGCCAGCAGCGCCATGGAGAGGGGATACGGACAGGGTGGGTACGAGCAGTACTTC. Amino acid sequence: CASSAMERGYGQGGYEQYF.

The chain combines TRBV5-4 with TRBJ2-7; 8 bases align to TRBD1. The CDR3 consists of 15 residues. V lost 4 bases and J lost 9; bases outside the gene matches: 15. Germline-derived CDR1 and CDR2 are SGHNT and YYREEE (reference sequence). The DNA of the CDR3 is TGTGCCAGCAGCCCGACAGGGGATAGATTGAGTAGGCAGTACTTC. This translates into CASSPTGDRLSRQYF.

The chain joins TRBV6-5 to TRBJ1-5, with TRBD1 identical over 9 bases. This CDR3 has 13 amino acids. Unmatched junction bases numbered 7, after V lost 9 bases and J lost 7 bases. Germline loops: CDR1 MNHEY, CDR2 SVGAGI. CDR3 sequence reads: CASKQGAQQPQHF. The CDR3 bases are TGTGCCAGTAAACAGGGGGCACAGCAGCCCCAGCATTTT.